A single sample gave rise to the 3 T cell receptor beta chains below, sequenced in a study of blood T cell repertoires in COVID-19. Only in-frame clones appear in the TCRdb table, and some are missing; sequencing was by immunoSEQ multiplex PCR. The table lists about 120,000 clones, 77% of them singletons. The sample comprised peripheral blood. These receptors all come from a human donor in a cohort sampled during active COVID-19.

As DNA, the CDR3 is TGTGCCAGCAGCCACCGGGACAGGGACTCACCCCTCCACTTT. It codes for CASSHRDRDSPLHF. V and J are TRBV7-9 and TRBJ1-6, with TRBD1 identical over 9 bases. The CDR3 runs to 14 residues. Germline V CDR1 and CDR2: SEHNR, FQNEAQ (reference sequence). V lost 5 bases and J lost 10; bases outside the gene matches: 6.

The V gene is TRBV7-9, the J gene TRBJ1-2; 7 bases agree with TRBD1. This CDR3 has 15 amino acids. V gave up 5 bases and J gave up 3 bases; unmatched junction bases: 9. The V gene's germline CDR1 is SEHNR and CDR2 FQNEAQ (reference sequence). CDR3 in amino acids: CASSNTGVEDYGYTF. CDR3 sequence (DNA): TGTGCCAGCAGCAACACAGGGGTAGAGGACTATGGCTACACCTTC.

This chain uses TRBV4-2 with TRBJ2-7; TRBD2 agrees at 8 bases. Losses at the gene ends were 1 base for V and 4 bases for J; bases not matched to a gene: 9. The CDR3 covers 16 residues. The germline gives CDR1 LGHNA, CDR2 YNFKEQ. The CDR3 sequence: CASSQAASGLEYEQYF. CDR3 DNA sequence: TGTGCCAGCAGCCAAGCTGCTAGCGGGCTAGAATACGAGCAGTACTTC.